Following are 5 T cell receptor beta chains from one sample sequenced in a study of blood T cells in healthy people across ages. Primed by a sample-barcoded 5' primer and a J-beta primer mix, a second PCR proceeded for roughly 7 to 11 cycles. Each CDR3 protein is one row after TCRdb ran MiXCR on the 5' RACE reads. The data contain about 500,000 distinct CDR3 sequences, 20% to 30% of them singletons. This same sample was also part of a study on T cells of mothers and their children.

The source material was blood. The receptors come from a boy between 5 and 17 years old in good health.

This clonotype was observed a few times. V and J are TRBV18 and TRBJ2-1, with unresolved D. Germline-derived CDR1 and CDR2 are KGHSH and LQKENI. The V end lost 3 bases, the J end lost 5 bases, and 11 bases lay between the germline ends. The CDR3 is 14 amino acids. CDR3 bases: TGTGCCAGCTCACCGGTTGACTGGGACAATGAGCAGTTCTTC. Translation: CASSPVDWDNEQFF. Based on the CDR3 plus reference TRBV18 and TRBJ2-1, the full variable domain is NAGVMQNPRHLVRRRGQEARLRCSPMKGHSHVYWYRQLPEEGLKFMVYLQKENIIDESGMPKERFSAEFPKEGPSILRIQQVVRGDSAAYFCASSPVDWDNEQFFGPGTRLTVL.

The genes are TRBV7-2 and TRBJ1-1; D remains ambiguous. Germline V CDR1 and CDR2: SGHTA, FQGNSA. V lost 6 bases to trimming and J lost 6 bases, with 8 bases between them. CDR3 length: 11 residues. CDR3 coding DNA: TGTGCCAGCAGGAATAGGGCTGAAGCTTTCTTT. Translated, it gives CASRNRAEAFF.

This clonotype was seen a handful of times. The CDR3 DNA reads as TGTGCCAGCAGCTGGGGATGGGCTGAGAATGGCTACACCTTC. The encoded protein is CASSWGWAENGYTF. The rearrangement links TRBV5-8 to TRBJ1-2; D remains unclear. V lost 3 bases, J lost 6 bases, and 15 bases lay in between. CDR3 size: 14 residues. Germline assignment: CDR1 SGHTS and CDR2 YDEGEE.

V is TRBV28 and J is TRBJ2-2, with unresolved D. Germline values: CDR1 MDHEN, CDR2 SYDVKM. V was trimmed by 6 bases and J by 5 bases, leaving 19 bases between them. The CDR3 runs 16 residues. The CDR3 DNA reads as TGTGCCAGCAGCCTTCGAGATTCCAGAGAGACCGGGGAGCTGTTTTTT. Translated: CASSLRDSRETGELFF.

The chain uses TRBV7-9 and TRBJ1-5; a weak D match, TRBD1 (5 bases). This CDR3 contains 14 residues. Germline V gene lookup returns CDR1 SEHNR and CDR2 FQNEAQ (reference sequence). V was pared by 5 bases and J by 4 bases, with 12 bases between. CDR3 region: CASSGGERNQPQHF. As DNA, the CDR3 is TGTGCCAGCAGCGGAGGGGAGAGGAATCAGCCCCAGCATTTT. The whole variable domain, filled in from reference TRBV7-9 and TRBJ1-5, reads DTGVSQNPRHKITKRGQNVTFRCDPISEHNRLYWYRQTLGQGPEFLTYFQNEAQLEKSRLLSDRFSAERPKGSFSTLEIQRTEQGDSAMYLCASSGGERNQPQHFGDGTRLSIL.